This TCR beta chain is drawn from a study of blood T cell repertoires in COVID-19. At the level of the study: Samples taken during acute and convalescent COVID-19 were collected in the United States, Italy and Spain.

The trim removed 5 bases at V and 3 bases at J, leaving 11 bases unmatched. The germline V gene has CDR1 LNHDA and CDR2 SQIVND (reference sequence). The CDR3 loop spans 16 amino acids. Per the original data handling: Reference gene primer amplification gave nucleated cell count estimates. The method was immunoSEQ multiplex PCR; TCRdb's version includes in-frame clones alone and lacks a portion of them. That table furnishes V, J and clone size, whereas the DNA furnished D and trimming. The table includes a few hundred thousand clones, roughly 88% detected once. The specimen sequenced was peripheral blood. The V gene is TRBV19, the J gene TRBJ1-1, with 8 bases identical to TRBD1. This TCR was sampled from an elderly man with acute or convalescent COVID-19. CDR3 loop: CASSPRTGRWDTEAFF. CDR3 sequence (DNA): TGTGCCAGTAGTCCTCGGACAGGGAGGTGGGACACTGAAGCTTTCTTT. The variable domain in full, completed from reference TRBV19 and TRBJ1-1, reads DGGITQSPKYLFRKEGQNVTLSCEQNLNHDAMYWYRQDPGQGLRLIYYSQIVNDFQKGDIAEGYSVSREKKESFPLTVTSAQKNPTAFYLCASSPRTGRWDTEAFFGQGTRLTVV.